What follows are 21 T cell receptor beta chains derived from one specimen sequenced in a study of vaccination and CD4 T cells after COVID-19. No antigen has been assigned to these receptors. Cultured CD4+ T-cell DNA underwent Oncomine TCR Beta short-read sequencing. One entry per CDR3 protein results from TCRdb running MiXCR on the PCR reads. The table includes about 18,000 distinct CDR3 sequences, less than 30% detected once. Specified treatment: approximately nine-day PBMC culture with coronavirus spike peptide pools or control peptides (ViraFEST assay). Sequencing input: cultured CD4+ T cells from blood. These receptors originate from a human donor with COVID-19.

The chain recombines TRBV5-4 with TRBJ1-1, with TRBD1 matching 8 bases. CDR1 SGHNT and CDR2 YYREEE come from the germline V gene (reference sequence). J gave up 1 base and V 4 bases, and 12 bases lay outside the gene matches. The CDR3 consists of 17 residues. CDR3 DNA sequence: TGTGCCAGCAGCCCCCAGGGGGCCCCGACCCGGAACACTGAAGCTTTCTTT. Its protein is CASSPQGAPTRNTEAFF. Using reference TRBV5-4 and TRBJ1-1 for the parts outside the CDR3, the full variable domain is ETGVTQSPTHLIKTRGQQVTLRCSSQSGHNTVSWYQQALGQGPQFIFQYYREEENGRGNFPPRFSGLQFPNYSSELNVNALELDDSALYLCASSPQGAPTRNTEAFFGQGTRLTVV.

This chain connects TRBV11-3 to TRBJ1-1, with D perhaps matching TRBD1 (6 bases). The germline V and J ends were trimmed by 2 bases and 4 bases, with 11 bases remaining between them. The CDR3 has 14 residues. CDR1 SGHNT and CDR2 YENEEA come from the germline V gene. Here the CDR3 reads CASSLSDRPTEAFF. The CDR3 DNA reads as TGTGCCAGCAGCTTATCGGACAGACCCACTGAAGCTTTCTTT.

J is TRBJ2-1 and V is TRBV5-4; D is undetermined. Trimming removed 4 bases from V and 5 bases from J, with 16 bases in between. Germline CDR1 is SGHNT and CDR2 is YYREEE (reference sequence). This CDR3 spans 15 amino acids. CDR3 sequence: CASSPPNRDNNEQFF. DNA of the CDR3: TGTGCCAGCAGCCCACCAAACCGAGACAACAATGAGCAGTTCTTC.

The CDR3 loop is CASSVRTGTEAFF. In DNA, the CDR3 is TGTGCCAGCAGTGTACGGACGGGCACTGAAGCTTTCTTT. The genes are TRBV6-1 and TRBJ1-1; D is unclear. CDR1 is MNHNS, CDR2 SASEGT, per germline. The length of the CDR3 is 13 residues. V lost 4 bases to trimming and J lost 4 bases, with 10 bases between them.

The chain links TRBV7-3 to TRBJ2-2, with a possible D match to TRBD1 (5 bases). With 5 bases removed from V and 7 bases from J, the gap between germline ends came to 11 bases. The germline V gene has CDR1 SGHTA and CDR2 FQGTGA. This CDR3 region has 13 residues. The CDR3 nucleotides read TGTGCCAGCAGCCCAATGGGGCACGGGGAGCTGTTTTTT. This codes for CASSPMGHGELFF.

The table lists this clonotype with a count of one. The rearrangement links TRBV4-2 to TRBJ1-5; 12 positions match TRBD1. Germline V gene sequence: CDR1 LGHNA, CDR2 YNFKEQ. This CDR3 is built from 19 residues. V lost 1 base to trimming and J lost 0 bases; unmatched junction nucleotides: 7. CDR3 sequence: CASSQAGTGGRYSNQPQHF. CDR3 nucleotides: TGTGCCAGCAGCCAAGCCGGGACAGGGGGCCGGTATAGCAATCAGCCCCAGCATTTT.

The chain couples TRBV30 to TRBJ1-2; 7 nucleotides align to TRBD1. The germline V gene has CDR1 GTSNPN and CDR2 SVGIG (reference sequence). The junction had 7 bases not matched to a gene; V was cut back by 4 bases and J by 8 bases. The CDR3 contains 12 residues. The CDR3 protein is CAWKGAAEGYTF. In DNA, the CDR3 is TGTGCCTGGAAGGGGGCCGCGGAGGGCTACACCTTC.

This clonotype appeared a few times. The CDR3 is CAISFQSGTDTQYF. The DNA for the CDR3 is TGTGCCATCAGTTTCCAGTCTGGCACAGATACGCAGTATTTT. The rearrangement joins TRBV10-3 to TRBJ2-3; D is undetermined. V was trimmed by 5 bases and J by 1 base, leaving 10 bases between them. The CDR3 runs to 14 residues. Germline CDR1 reads ENHRY; CDR2 reads SYGVKD.

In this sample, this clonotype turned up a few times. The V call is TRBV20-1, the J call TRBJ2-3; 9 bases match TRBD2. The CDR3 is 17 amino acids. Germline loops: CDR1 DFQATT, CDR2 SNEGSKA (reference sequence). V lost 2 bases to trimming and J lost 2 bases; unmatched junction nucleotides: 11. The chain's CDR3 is CSARSVNSGGYTDTQYF. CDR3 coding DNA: TGCAGTGCTAGATCCGTAAATAGCGGGGGATACACAGATACGCAGTATTTT.

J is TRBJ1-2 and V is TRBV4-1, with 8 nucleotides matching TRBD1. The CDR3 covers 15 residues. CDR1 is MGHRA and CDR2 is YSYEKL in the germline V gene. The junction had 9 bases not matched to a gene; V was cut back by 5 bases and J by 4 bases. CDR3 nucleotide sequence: TGCGCCAGCAGCACCTCGACAGGGGTTGGCTATGGCTACACCTTC. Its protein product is CASSTSTGVGYGYTF.

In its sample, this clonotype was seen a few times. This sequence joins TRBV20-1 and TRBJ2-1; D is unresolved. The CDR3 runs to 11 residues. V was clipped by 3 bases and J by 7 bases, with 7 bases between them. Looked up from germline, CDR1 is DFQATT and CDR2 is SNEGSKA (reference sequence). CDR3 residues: CSASMMNEQFF. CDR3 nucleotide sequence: TGCAGTGCTAGTATGATGAATGAGCAGTTCTTC.

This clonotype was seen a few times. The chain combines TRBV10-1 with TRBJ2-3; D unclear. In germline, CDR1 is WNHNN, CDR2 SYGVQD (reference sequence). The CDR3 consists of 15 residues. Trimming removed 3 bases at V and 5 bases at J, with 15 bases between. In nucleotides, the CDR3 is TGCGCCAGCAGTGACAACGGCCAGCACAGAGATACGCAGTATTTT. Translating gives CASSDNGQHRDTQYF.

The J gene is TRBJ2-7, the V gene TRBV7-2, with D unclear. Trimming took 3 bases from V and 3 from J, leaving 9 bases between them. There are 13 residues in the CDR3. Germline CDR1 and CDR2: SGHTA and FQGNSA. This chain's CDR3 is CASSLGADYEQYF. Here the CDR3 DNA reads TGTGCCAGCAGCTTGGGCGCTGACTACGAGCAGTACTTC.

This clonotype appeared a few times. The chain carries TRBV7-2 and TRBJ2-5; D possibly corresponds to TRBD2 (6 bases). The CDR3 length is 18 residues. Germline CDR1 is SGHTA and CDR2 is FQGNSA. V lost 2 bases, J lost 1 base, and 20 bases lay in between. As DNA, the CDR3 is TGTGCCAGCAGCTTATCAGTCATGGCGGGGAGCACCCAAGAGACCCAGTACTTC. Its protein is CASSLSVMAGSTQETQYF.

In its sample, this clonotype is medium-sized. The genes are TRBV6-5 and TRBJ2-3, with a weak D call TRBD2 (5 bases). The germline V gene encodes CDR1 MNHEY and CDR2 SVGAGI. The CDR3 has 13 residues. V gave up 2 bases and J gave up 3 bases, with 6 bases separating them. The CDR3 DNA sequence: TGTGCCAGCAGTTACCCGGGGACAGATACGCAGTATTTT. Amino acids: CASSYPGTDTQYF.

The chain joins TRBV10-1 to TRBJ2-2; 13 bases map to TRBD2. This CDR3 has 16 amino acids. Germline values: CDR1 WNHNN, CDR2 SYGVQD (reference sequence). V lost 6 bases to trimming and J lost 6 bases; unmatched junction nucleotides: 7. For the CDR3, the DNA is TGCGCCAGCAGCCCCGGGACTAGCGGGGTCGCCGGGGAGCTGTTTTTT. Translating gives CASSPGTSGVAGELFF.

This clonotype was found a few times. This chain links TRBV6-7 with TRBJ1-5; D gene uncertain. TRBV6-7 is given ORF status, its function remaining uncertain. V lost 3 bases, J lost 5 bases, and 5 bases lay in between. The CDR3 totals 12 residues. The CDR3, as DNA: TGTGCCAGCAGTTATAAGGATCAGCCCCAGCATTTT. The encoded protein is CASSYKDQPQHF.

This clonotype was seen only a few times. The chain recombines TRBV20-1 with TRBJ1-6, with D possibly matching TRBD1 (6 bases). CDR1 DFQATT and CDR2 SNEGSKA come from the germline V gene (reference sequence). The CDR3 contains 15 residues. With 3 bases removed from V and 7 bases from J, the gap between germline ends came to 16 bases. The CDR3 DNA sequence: TGCAGTGCTAGGTCGACGGGGGCCCTAAATTCACCCCTCCACTTT. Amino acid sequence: CSARSTGALNSPLHF.

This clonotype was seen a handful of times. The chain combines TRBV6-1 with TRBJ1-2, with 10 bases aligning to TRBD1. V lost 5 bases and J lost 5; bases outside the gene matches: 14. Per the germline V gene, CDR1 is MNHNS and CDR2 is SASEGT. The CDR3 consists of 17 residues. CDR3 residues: CASSQHPGQGPSYGYTF. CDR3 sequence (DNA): TGTGCCAGCAGTCAGCATCCGGGACAGGGGCCCTCATATGGCTACACCTTC.

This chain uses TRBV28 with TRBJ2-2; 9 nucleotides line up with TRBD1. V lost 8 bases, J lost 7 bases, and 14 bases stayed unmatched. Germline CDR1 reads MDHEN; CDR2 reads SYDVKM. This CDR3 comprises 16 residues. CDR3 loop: CASVLAGQGRHGELFF. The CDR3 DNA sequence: TGTGCCAGCGTCCTCGCCGGACAGGGGAGGCACGGGGAGCTGTTTTTT.

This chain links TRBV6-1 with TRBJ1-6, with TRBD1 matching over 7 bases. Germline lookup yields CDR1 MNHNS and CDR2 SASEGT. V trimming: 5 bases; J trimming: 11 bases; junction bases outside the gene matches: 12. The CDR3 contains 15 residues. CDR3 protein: CASSIGGQGTAPLHF. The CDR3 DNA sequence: TGTGCCAGCAGTATAGGGGGCCAGGGTACTGCACCCCTCCACTTT.